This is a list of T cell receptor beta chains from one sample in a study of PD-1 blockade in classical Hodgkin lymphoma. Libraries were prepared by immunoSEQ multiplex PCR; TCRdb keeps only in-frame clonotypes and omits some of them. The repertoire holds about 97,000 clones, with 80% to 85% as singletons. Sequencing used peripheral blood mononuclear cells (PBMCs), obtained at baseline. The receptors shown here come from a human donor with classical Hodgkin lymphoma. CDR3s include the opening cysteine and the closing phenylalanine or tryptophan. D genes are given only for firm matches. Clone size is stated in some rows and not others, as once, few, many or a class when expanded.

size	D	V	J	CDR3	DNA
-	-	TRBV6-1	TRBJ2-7	CASSERQLLEQYF	TGTGCCAGCAGTGAAAGACAGCTGCTCGAGCAGTACTTC
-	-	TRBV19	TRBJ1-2	CASNPSRAGGYTF	TGTGCCAGTAACCCCAGCAGGGCGGGCGGCTACACCTTC
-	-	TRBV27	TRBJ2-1	CASSPQWGSEQFF	TGTGCCAGCAGTCCGCAGTGGGGCAGTGAGCAGTTCTTC
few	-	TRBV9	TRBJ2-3	CASSVAFQGTSTDTQYF	TGTGCCAGCAGCGTAGCTTTTCAGGGGACTAGCACAGATACGCAGTATTTT
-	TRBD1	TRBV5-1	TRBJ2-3	CASKGQTTDTQYF	TGCGCCAGCAAGGGACAGACCACAGATACGCAGTATTTT
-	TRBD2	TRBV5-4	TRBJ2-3	CASSRLAGGTRSTDTQYF	TGTGCCAGCAGCCGACTAGCGGGAGGGACCCGTAGCACAGATACGCAGTATTTT
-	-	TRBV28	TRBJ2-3	CASSSSWDTQYF	TGTGCCAGCAGCTCGAGTTGGGATACGCAGTATTTT
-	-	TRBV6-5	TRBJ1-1	CASSYSGENTEAFF	TGTGCCAGCAGTTACTCTGGAGAGAACACTGAAGCTTTCTTT
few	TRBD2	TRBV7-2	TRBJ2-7	CASSLASGLAGTSSYEQYF	TGTGCCAGCAGCTTAGCCTCGGGACTAGCGGGGACGAGCTCCTACGAGCAGTACTTC
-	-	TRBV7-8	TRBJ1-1	CASSSQGTTEAFF	TGTGCCAGCAGCTCACAGGGTACCACTGAAGCTTTCTTT
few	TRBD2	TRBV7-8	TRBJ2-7	CASSSLAGGEQYF	TGTGCCAGCAGCTCTTTAGCGGGAGGAGAGCAGTACTTC
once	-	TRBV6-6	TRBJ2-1	CASSYSGTLNNEQFF	TGTGCCAGCAGTTACTCCGGGACACTGAACAATGAGCAGTTCTTC
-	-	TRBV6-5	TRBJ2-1	CASSYSILAEQFF	TGTGCCAGCAGTTACTCGATTCTGGCTGAGCAGTTCTTC
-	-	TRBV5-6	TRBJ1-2	CASSSGSGTYGYTF	TGTGCCAGCAGCTCAGGCTCTGGGACCTATGGCTACACCTTC